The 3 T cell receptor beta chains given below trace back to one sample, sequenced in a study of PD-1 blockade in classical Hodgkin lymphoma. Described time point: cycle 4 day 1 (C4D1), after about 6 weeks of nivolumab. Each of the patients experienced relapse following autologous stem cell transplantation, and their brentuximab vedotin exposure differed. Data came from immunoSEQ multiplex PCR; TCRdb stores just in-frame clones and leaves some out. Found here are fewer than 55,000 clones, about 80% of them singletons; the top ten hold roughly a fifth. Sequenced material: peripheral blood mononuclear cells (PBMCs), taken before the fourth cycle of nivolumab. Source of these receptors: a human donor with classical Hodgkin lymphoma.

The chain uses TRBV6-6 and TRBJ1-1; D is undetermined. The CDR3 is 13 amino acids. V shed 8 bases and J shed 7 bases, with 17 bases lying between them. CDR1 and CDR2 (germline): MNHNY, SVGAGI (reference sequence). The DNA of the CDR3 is TGTGCCAGCTTTCCCCCGCTAAGCAGTGAAGCTTTCTTT. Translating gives CASFPPLSSEAFF.

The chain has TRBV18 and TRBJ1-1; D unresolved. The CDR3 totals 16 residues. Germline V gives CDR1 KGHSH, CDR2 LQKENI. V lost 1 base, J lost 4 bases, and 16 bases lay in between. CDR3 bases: TGTGCCAGCTCACCACGGACTCGCCGGAAGATCACTGAAGCTTTCTTT. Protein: CASSPRTRRKITEAFF.

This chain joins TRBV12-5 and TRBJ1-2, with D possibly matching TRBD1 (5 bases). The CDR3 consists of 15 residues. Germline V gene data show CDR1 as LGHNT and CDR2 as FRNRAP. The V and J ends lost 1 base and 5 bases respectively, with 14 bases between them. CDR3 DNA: TGTGCTAGTGGTTTGGGGGGGGTCAGTCCTTATGGCTACACCTTC. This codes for CASGLGGVSPYGYTF.